These 3 T cell receptor beta chains were sequenced from one sample in a study of blood T cell repertoires in COVID-19. TCRdb's table, derived via immunoSEQ multiplex PCR, lists solely in-frame clones and lacks some. This table has around 230,000 clones, roughly 80% appearing once. Sequenced sample: peripheral blood. The source is an elderly woman with acute or convalescent COVID-19.

The genes are TRBV5-6 and TRBJ1-2; D is ambiguous. From germline, CDR1 is SGHDT and CDR2 YYEEEE. V lost 0 bases to trimming and J lost 8 bases, with 11 bases between them. CDR3 length: 13 amino acids. The CDR3 loop reads CASSLVREGGYTF. The CDR3 DNA reads as TGTGCCAGCAGCTTGGTTAGGGAGGGCGGCTACACCTTC. The full variable domain, in which reference TRBV5-6 and TRBJ1-2 provide the parts outside the CDR3, is DAGVTQSPTHLIKTRGQQVTLRCSPKSGHDTVSWYQQALGQGPQFIFQYYEEEERQRGNFPDRFSGHQFPNYSSELNVNALLLGDSALYLCASSLVREGGYTFGSGTRLTVV.

V gene TRBV3-1 (or the pseudogene TRBV3-2) combines with J gene TRBJ2-5, with 11 bases fitting TRBD1. The CDR3 covers 17 residues. CDR1 is LGHDT, CDR2 YNNKEL, per germline (reference sequence). The junction had 12 bases not matched to a gene; V was cut back by 4 bases and J by 5 bases. The CDR3 protein is CASSPTIGQGAWETQYF. The CDR3 DNA is TGTGCCAGCAGCCCAACGATAGGACAGGGGGCTTGGGAGACCCAGTACTTC.

The genes are TRBV21-1 and TRBJ1-1; the table's D call, TRBD1, has no DNA check behind it. TRBV21-1 is annotated as a pseudogene. The CDR3 runs 16 residues. The CDR3, as DNA: TGTGCCAGCAGCAAAAAGGCGGGACAGGGGAACACTGAAGCTTTCTTT. It codes for CASSKKAGQGNTEAFF.